This T cell receptor beta chain appears in the sequencing data of a study of CXCR3-negative and CXCR3-positive naive CD8 T cells. Study outcomes and limitations: CXCR3 expression dropped partially after cryopreservation, and most assays relied on fresh PBMCs. Memory cells showed distinct TRBV-TRBJ patterns, while the two naive subsets matched.

In the case of this clonotype: Antigen unknown.

Germline-derived CDR1 and CDR2 are MDHEN and SYDVKM. This CDR3 spans 14 amino acids. In preparing the TRB cDNA libraries, 5' RACE with UMI labels was used. Using the 5' RACE reads, TCRdb records one entry per CDR3 protein without DNA. This sample carries 48,000 or so distinct CDR3 sequences, with about 15% going to the ten biggest clones. This receptor was obtained from a human donor in good health. Some clones in this sample may be carry-over from other donors' samples. The V call is TRBV28, the J call TRBJ1-5; TCRdb outputs TRBD1, but without DNA this stays unchecked. Specimen: memory CD8+ T cells from blood. CDR3 in amino acids: CASSLLQGEQPQHF.